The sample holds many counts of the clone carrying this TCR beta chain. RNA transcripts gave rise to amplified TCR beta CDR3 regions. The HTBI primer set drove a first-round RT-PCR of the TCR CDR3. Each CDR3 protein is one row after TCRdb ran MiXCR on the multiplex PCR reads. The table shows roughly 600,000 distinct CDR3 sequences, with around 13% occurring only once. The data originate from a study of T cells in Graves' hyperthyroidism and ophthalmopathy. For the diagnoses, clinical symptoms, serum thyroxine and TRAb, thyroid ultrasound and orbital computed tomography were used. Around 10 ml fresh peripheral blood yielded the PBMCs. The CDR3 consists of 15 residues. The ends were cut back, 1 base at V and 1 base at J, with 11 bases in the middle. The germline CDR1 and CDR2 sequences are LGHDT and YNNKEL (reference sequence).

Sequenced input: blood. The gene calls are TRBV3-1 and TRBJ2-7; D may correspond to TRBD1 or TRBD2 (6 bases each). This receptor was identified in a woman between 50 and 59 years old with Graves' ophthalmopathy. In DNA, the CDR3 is TGTGCCAGCAGCCAAGTCGGGGGCGGGTCCTACGAGCAGTACTTC. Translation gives CASSQVGGGSYEQYF.